This is a list of T cell receptor beta chains from one sample in a study of cytomegalovirus exposure and HLA in healthy donors. Clones were read by immunoSEQ multiplex PCR, and TCRdb kept only the in-frame ones, dropping some. The sample shows around 130,000 clones, 81% of them seen only once. The sample consisted of PBMCs. These receptors came from a woman aged 40-49 years in good health and CMV-seropositive. The CDR3 runs from the conserved cysteine through the conserved F or W.

v_gene	j_gene	len	CDR3aa
TRBV9	TRBJ2-2	16	CASSVGGGAVTGELFF
TRBV6-1	TRBJ2-1	15	CASPDGGSSYNEQFF
TRBV19	TRBJ1-2	14	CASSPGQGLRGYTF
TRBV5-1	TRBJ1-2	14	CASSLVLQGKGYTF
TRBV28	TRBJ1-2	16	CASSPKTGRPFYGYTF
TRBV19	TRBJ2-7	14	CASAPVPGTYEQYF
TRBV7-9	TRBJ2-3	15	CATTGERELTDTQYF
TRBV30	TRBJ2-7	11	CASSGGAEQYF
TRBV7-2	TRBJ2-7	12	CASSLTSGEQYF
TRBV5-1	TRBJ2-3	15	CASSPWTGVTDTQYF
TRBV28	TRBJ1-3	17	CASSLGTGKHSGNTIYF
TRBV6-5	TRBJ2-7	14	CASTRSGGNYEQYF
TRBV6-6	TRBJ2-7	15	CASSRTSPPAYEQYF
TRBV27	TRBJ2-1	16	CASSLSRTSGYNEQFF
TRBV11-2	TRBJ1-4	13	CASSLRLGEKLFF
TRBV16	TRBJ1-3	14	CASSQSGRGNTIYF
TRBV19	TRBJ1-5	16	CASSIWQGDGNQPQHF
TRBV29-1	TRBJ1-2	13	CSVRTGGDYGYTF
TRBV7-8	TRBJ1-2	15	CASSSQQGNNYGYTF
TRBV5-1	TRBJ1-1	14	CASTWTSENTEAFF
TRBV30	TRBJ2-3	11	CAWGLGDTQYF
TRBV6-5	TRBJ1-1	13	CASSYSSGWEAFF
TRBV7-7	TRBJ2-5	14	CASSLLHGQETQYF
TRBV5-5	TRBJ2-2	14	CASSSQANTGELFF
TRBV5-1	TRBJ2-7	15	CASSRVQGDSGEQYF
TRBV7-9	TRBJ1-1	14	CASSHPGGNTEAFF
TRBV28	TRBJ1-1	15	CASRPYDRENTEAFF